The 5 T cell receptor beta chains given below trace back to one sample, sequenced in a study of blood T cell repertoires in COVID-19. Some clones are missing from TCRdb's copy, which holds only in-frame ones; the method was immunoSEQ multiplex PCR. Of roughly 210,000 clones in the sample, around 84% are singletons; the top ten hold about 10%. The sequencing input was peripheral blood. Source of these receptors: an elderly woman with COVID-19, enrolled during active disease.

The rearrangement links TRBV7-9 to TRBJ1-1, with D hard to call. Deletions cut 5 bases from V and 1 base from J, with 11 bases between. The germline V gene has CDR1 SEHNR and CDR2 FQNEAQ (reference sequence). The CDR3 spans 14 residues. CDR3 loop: CASSPGRENTEAFF. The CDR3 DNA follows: TGTGCCAGCAGCCCCGGACGGGAGAACACTGAAGCTTTCTTT.

As DNA, the CDR3 is TGTGCCAGCAGCTTGCAGGGAATCAACAATCAGCCCCAGCATTTT. Protein sequence: CASSLQGINNQPQHF. The chain links TRBV7-2 to TRBJ1-5; tentative D call: TRBD1 (5 bases). CDR1 is SGHTA and CDR2 is FQGNSA in the germline V gene. The CDR3 spans 15 residues. V was trimmed by 3 bases and J by 3 bases, leaving 12 bases between them.

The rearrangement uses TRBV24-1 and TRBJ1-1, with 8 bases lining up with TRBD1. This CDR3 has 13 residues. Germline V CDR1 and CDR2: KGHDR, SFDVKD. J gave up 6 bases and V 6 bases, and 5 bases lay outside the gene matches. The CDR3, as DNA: TGTGCCACCAGTTCAGGGGGCAGGTCTGAAGCTTTCTTT. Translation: CATSSGGRSEAFF.

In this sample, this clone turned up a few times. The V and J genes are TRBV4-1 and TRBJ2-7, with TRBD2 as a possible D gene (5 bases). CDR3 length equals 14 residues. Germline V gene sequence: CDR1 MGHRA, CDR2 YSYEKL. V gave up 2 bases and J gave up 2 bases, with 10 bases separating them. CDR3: CASSQWAGTYEQYF. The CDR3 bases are TGCGCCAGCAGCCAATGGGCGGGCACCTACGAGCAGTACTTC.

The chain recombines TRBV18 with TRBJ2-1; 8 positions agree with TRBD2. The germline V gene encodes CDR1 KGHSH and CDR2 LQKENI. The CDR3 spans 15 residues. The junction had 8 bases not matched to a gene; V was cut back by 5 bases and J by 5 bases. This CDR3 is CASSTTGGPNNEQFF. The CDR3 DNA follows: TGTGCCAGCTCAACCACGGGGGGGCCGAACAATGAGCAGTTCTTC.